Listed below are T cell receptor beta chains from one sample, sequenced in a study of blood T cell repertoires in COVID-19. TCRdb's copy holds only in-frame clones and misses some; the assay was immunoSEQ multiplex PCR. Here the sample spans about 140,000 clones, about three quarters being singletons. The sequencing sample was made of peripheral blood. Source of these receptors: a man aged 45-65 years with acute or convalescent COVID-19. Both conserved end residues are part of each CDR3. D genes are given only for firm matches. Size is stated for part of the rows, as once, few or many counts, or as a class when the clone is expanded.

-	TRBJ1-4	-	TRBV28	CASSLRREVRSEKLFF	TGTGCCAGCAGTTTGAGGCGGGAGGTTAGGTCTGAAAAACTGTTTTTT
-	TRBJ1-5	-	TRBV5-6	CASSLRGPYPQPQHF	TGTGCCAGCAGCTTGAGAGGGCCCTATCCCCAGCCCCAGCATTTT
-	TRBJ2-2	TRBD2	TRBV3-1/TRBV3-2	CASRPGLAGETGELFF	TGTGCCAGCCGTCCGGGACTAGCGGGGGAAACCGGGGAGCTGTTTTTT
-	TRBJ2-1	-	TRBV10-2	CASRARGVVTYNEQFF	TGCGCCAGCAGGGCCCGTGGAGTGGTAACCTACAATGAGCAGTTCTTC
-	TRBJ2-5	TRBD1	TRBV3-1/TRBV3-2	CASSQDSGQGAWETQYF	TGTGCCAGCAGCCAAGATTCCGGGCAGGGGGCTTGGGAGACCCAGTACTTC
-	TRBJ1-2	-	TRBV14	CASSQDFKQSF	TGTGCCAGCAGCCAAGATTTCAAACAGTCCTTC
-	TRBJ1-1	TRBD1	TRBV4-2	CASSQFTGQGNTEAFF	TGTGCCAGCAGCCAATTCACGGGACAGGGGAACACTGAAGCTTTCTTT
few	TRBJ2-1	-	TRBV2	CASSDRANEQFF	TGTGCCAGCAGTGACAGGGCTAATGAGCAGTTCTTC
-	TRBJ1-5	-	TRBV18	CASSPNGVGQPQHF	TGTGCCAGCTCACCGAACGGGGTCGGTCAGCCCCAGCATTTT
-	TRBJ1-1	TRBD1	TRBV24-1	CATRSGQGNTEAFF	TGTGCCACCCGGTCGGGACAGGGGAACACTGAAGCTTTCTTT
-	TRBJ1-3	-	TRBV5-6	CASTLWQGGNTIYF	TGTGCCAGCACCCTTTGGCAGGGGGGAAACACCATATATTTT
-	TRBJ1-2	-	TRBV6-1	CASSEPDTYYGYTF	TGTGCCAGCAGTGAGCCGGACACGTACTATGGCTACACCTTC
-	TRBJ1-2	TRBD1	TRBV29-1	CSVEGQGIGYTF	TGCAGCGTTGAAGGACAGGGCATAGGCTACACCTTC
-	TRBJ1-1	TRBD1	TRBV5-8	CASSLTGDITEAFF	TGTGCCAGCAGCTTGACAGGGGATATCACTGAAGCTTTCTTT
-	TRBJ2-1	TRBD2	TRBV19	CATRRWTSGGSNEQFF	TGTGCCACCCGGAGGTGGACTAGCGGGGGGTCCAATGAGCAGTTCTTC
-	TRBJ2-1	-	TRBV7-3	CASSPRGLSSYNEQFF	TGTGCCAGCAGCCCAAGAGGCCTAAGCTCCTACAATGAGCAGTTCTTC
-	TRBJ2-7	TRBD1	TRBV18	CASSPGQGDSYEQYF	TGTGCCAGCTCACCGGGACAGGGGGACTCCTACGAGCAGTACTTC
-	TRBJ2-7	-	TRBV11-2	CASSLEDGTYEQYF	TGTGCCAGCAGCTTAGAGGACGGGACCTACGAGCAGTACTTC
-	TRBJ2-1	-	TRBV5-6	CASSLGETRLSYNEQFF	TGTGCCAGCAGCTTGGGGGAGACGCGGCTCTCCTACAATGAGCAGTTCTTC
-	TRBJ2-3	TRBD1	TRBV6-1	CASSDPGTGDFTDTQYF	TGTGCCAGCAGTGACCCCGGGACAGGGGATTTCACAGATACGCAGTATTTT
few	TRBJ2-7	TRBD2	TRBV18	CASSPGTSATYEQYF	TGTGCCAGCTCACCTGGGACTAGCGCAACCTACGAGCAGTACTTC
-	TRBJ1-2	-	TRBV9	CASSVKDRTTANYGYTF	TGTGCCAGCAGTGTTAAGGACCGGACAACAGCAAACTATGGCTACACCTTC
-	TRBJ2-1	TRBD2	TRBV27	CASVAGTSGVDEQFF	TGTGCCAGCGTGGCCGGGACTAGCGGGGTCGATGAGCAGTTCTTC
-	TRBJ2-3	TRBD1	TRBV19	CASSTGRTGGSDTQYF	TGTGCCAGTAGTACGGGAAGGACAGGGGGTTCAGATACGCAGTATTTT
-	TRBJ2-1	TRBD1	TRBV18	CASSPLRPGQGVNEQFF	TGTGCCAGCTCACCACTCCGACCGGGACAGGGGGTGAATGAGCAGTTCTTC
-	TRBJ2-4	-	TRBV5-1	CASSLMFSRALSSRIQYF	TGCGCCAGCAGCTTGATGTTTTCCAGGGCCCTTTCCTCTCGTATTCAGTACTTC
-	TRBJ2-1	TRBD2	TRBV7-3	CASRAGTSEYNEQFF	TGTGCCAGCAGGGCCGGGACTAGCGAGTACAATGAGCAGTTCTTC
-	TRBJ2-3	-	TRBV6-1	CASSDMGNQPQYF	TGTGCCAGCAGTGATATGGGCAACCAACCGCAGTATTTT
-	TRBJ2-5	TRBD2	TRBV4-1	CASSHPGLADQETQYF	TGCGCCAGCAGCCATCCTGGACTAGCGGACCAAGAGACCCAGTACTTC
-	TRBJ2-7	TRBD2	TRBV6-1	CASSEEGGTSGGDEQYF	TGTGCCAGCAGTGAAGAGGGCGGTACGTCCGGGGGGGACGAGCAGTACTTC
few	TRBJ2-3	-	TRBV10-3	CAISDERGTDTQYF	TGTGCCATCAGTGATGAGCGGGGCACAGATACGCAGTATTTT
-	TRBJ2-5	TRBD1	TRBV2	CASSGSTGEETQYF	TGTGCCAGCAGTGGATCCACAGGGGAAGAGACCCAGTACTTC
-	TRBJ1-5	-	TRBV4-1	CASSQDPSNSLSNQPQHF	TGCGCCAGCAGCCAAGACCCCAGTAACAGTCTTAGCAATCAGCCCCAGCATTTT